Shown below are 15 T cell receptor beta chains from a single sample sequenced in a study of beta chain features in type 1 diabetes. Overall study findings and caveats: When Type 1 diabetes patients were examined, their TCRB CDR3s proved moderately but significantly shorter in all four CD4+ subsets.

No antigen has been assigned to these receptors. Sequenced material consisted of expressed TCRB transcripts (all of the isolated RNA was reverse transcribed). Repertoires were generated with immunoSEQ multiplex PCR, while TCRdb's copy carries only in-frame clones and drops some. The sample has 250,000 or so clones, 14% seen once; the top ten hold about 0.02%. The sequenced material came from naive CD4+ T cells from blood. The source is a man under 40 with type 1 diabetes.

This clone appeared a few times. This chain joins TRBV5-1 and TRBJ2-3, with TRBD1 as a possible D gene (5 bases). The V gene's germline CDR1 is SGHRS and CDR2 YFSETQ. Trimming cost V 0 bases and J 2 bases, with 10 bases left between them. The length of the CDR3 is 15 residues. The DNA of the CDR3 is TGCGCCAGCAGCTTGGACAGGTTTTCCACAGATACGCAGTATTTT. Its protein product is CASSLDRFSTDTQYF.

This chain uses TRBV2 with TRBJ2-1, with D maybe TRBD1 (6 bases). This CDR3 comprises 12 residues. Trimming stripped 7 bases from V and 4 bases from J, with 8 bases between. CDR1 is SNHLY, CDR2 FYNNEI, per germline. This CDR3 is CASTGVYNEQFF. The DNA of the CDR3 is TGTGCCAGCACAGGGGTGTACAATGAGCAGTTCTTC. The full variable domain, rest sourced from reference TRBV2 and TRBJ2-1, is EPEVTQTPSHQVTQMGQEVILRCVPISNHLYFYWYRQILGQKVEFLVSFYNNEISEKSEIFDDQFSVERPDGSNFTLKIRSTKLEDSAMYFCASTGVYNEQFFGPGTRLTVL.

This clone was detected a few times. V is TRBV5-1 and J is TRBJ1-1, with unresolved D. The V end was cut by 1 base, the J end by 3 bases, with 13 bases between. Germline CDR1 SGHRS, CDR2 YFSETQ. The CDR3 extends over 15 amino acids. CDR3 sequence reads: CASSLSGLRYTEAFF. CDR3 nucleotides: TGCGCCAGCAGCTTGAGCGGTCTACGGTACACTGAAGCTTTCTTT.

This clone has more than one count but fewer than ten. This chain joins TRBV30 and TRBJ1-5, with TRBD1 as a possible D gene (6 bases). V lost 0 bases and J lost 7, with 10 bases in between. CDR3 length: 13 amino acids. Germline assignment: CDR1 GTSNPN and CDR2 SVGIG (reference sequence). CDR3 DNA sequence: TGTGCCTGGAGTGTAGCCAGGGGACAGCCCCAGCATTTT. Its translation: CAWSVARGQPQHF. Together with reference TRBV30 and TRBJ1-5, the CDR3 gives the full variable domain: SQTIHQWPATLVQPVGSPLSLECTVEGTSNPNLYWYRQAAGRGLQLLFYSVGIGQISSEVPQNLSASRPQDRQFILSSKKLLLSDSGFYLCAWSVARGQPQHFGDGTRLSIL.

V gene TRBV11-2 combines with J gene TRBJ2-4, with TRBD2 as a possible D gene (6 bases). Germline assignment: CDR1 SGHAT and CDR2 FQNNGV. The CDR3 loop spans 15 amino acids. Trimming took off 0 bases at V and 1 base at J, with 7 bases between the two ends. The CDR3: CASSLDGGAKNIQYF. For the CDR3, the DNA is TGTGCCAGCAGCTTAGATGGGGGGGCCAAAAACATTCAGTACTTC.

This chain links TRBV2 with TRBJ1-2; D remains unclear. The CDR3 has 13 amino acids. V was clipped by 4 bases and J by 7 bases, with 13 bases between them. Germline V gene sequence: CDR1 SNHLY, CDR2 FYNNEI. CDR3 loop: CASSGQPAGGYTF. The CDR3 DNA reads as TGTGCCAGCAGTGGGCAGCCCGCGGGTGGCTACACCTTC.

The chain combines TRBV2 with TRBJ1-1; TRBD1 agrees at 7 bases. The ends lost 8 bases at V and 1 base at J; junction bases unmatched: 10. Germline V gene lookup returns CDR1 SNHLY and CDR2 FYNNEI. CDR3 length: 15 amino acids. CDR3 DNA sequence: TGTGCCAGCGGACCCCCGACAGGGAGGAACACTGAAGCTTTCTTT. Its protein product is CASGPPTGRNTEAFF. Supplemented by reference TRBV2 and TRBJ1-1, the full variable domain reads EPEVTQTPSHQVTQMGQEVILRCVPISNHLYFYWYRQILGQKVEFLVSFYNNEISEKSEIFDDQFSVERPDGSNFTLKIRSTKLEDSAMYFCASGPPTGRNTEAFFGQGTRLTVV.

This clone was observed a few times. The chain employs TRBV9 and TRBJ2-1, with a tentative D call TRBD2 (6 bases). CDR1 SGDLS and CDR2 YYNGEE come from the germline V gene. V dropped 4 bases and J dropped 0 bases, with 20 bases sitting between them. The CDR3 loop spans 18 amino acids. The CDR3 is CASSPGTRNHPSYNEQFF. The CDR3 DNA follows: TGTGCCAGCAGCCCAGGGACTCGAAACCATCCCTCCTACAATGAGCAGTTCTTC.

The CDR3: CASSTAGSNYGYTF. CDR3 bases: TGTGCCAGCAGCACGGCCGGGAGTAACTATGGCTACACCTTC. This chain connects TRBV5-4 to TRBJ1-2, with no clear D. Trimming removed 4 bases at V and 1 base at J, with 11 bases between. CDR1 SGHNT and CDR2 YYREEE come from the germline V gene (reference sequence). The CDR3 runs to 14 residues.

There are a few counts of this clone. As DNA, the CDR3 is TGTGCCAGCAGCTTAGGGGCCAGCGGGATCGAAAATGAGCAGTTCTTC. This encodes CASSLGASGIENEQFF. The chain carries TRBV7-2 and TRBJ2-1; 7 nucleotides match TRBD2. This CDR3 is built from 16 residues. V shed 1 base and J 7 bases; nucleotides not matched to a gene: 10. The germline V gene encodes CDR1 SGHTA and CDR2 FQGNSA.

The CDR3 spells CASRRDSPLHF. Here the CDR3 DNA reads TGTGCCAGCAGGAGGGATTCACCCCTCCACTTT. The rearrangement links TRBV2 to TRBJ1-6; unclear D gene. This CDR3 is built from 11 residues. Germline V gene sequence: CDR1 SNHLY, CDR2 FYNNEI. Trimming stripped 6 bases from V and 8 bases from J, with 5 bases between.

This chain uses TRBV5-1 with TRBJ2-3; 10 positions agree with TRBD1. Unmatched junction bases numbered 8, after V lost 0 bases and J lost 4 bases. CDR1 and CDR2 (germline): SGHRS, YFSETQ. The CDR3 runs 17 residues. The CDR3 DNA sequence: TGCGCCAGCAGCTTGGCCGCTAGGACAGGGGGGTCAGATACGCAGTATTTT. Protein product: CASSLAARTGGSDTQYF. The complete variable domain, with remaining parts taken from reference TRBV5-1 and TRBJ2-3, reads KAGVTQTPRYLIKTRGQQVTLSCSPISGHRSVSWYQQTPGQGLQFLFEYFSETQRNKGNFPGRFSGRQFSNSRSEMNVSTLELGDSALYLCASSLAARTGGSDTQYFGPGTRLTVL.

The chain is built from TRBV12-5 and TRBJ2-7; perhaps TRBD2 as D (5 bases). Trimming took off 6 bases at V and 6 bases at J, with 12 bases between the two ends. This CDR3 comprises 12 residues. Germline V CDR1 and CDR2: LGHNT, FRNRAP. The CDR3 DNA reads as TGTGCTAGTGGGACTACTTTTAGCGAGCAGTACTTC. This codes for CASGTTFSEQYF.

This clone occurred a few times. The chain employs TRBV4-1 and TRBJ2-1, with 8 bases fitting TRBD1. With 0 bases clipped from V and 7 bases from J, the junction kept 8 bases outside the gene matches. The length of the CDR3 is 16 residues. Germline values: CDR1 MGHRA, CDR2 YSYEKL. The DNA of the CDR3 is TGCGCCAGCAGCCAAGAACGGACAGGGCTTGGGAATGAGCAGTTCTTC. Its protein is CASSQERTGLGNEQFF.

The gene calls are TRBV5-1 and TRBJ2-3, with 13 nucleotides matching TRBD2. Germline CDR1 SGHRS, CDR2 YFSETQ. This CDR3 is 16 amino acids long. Germline trimming cut 4 bases from V and 2 bases from J; bases unmatched to any gene: 4. This CDR3 reads CASSQGLAGFTDTQYF. As DNA, the CDR3 is TGCGCCAGCAGCCAGGGACTAGCGGGGTTCACAGATACGCAGTATTTT.